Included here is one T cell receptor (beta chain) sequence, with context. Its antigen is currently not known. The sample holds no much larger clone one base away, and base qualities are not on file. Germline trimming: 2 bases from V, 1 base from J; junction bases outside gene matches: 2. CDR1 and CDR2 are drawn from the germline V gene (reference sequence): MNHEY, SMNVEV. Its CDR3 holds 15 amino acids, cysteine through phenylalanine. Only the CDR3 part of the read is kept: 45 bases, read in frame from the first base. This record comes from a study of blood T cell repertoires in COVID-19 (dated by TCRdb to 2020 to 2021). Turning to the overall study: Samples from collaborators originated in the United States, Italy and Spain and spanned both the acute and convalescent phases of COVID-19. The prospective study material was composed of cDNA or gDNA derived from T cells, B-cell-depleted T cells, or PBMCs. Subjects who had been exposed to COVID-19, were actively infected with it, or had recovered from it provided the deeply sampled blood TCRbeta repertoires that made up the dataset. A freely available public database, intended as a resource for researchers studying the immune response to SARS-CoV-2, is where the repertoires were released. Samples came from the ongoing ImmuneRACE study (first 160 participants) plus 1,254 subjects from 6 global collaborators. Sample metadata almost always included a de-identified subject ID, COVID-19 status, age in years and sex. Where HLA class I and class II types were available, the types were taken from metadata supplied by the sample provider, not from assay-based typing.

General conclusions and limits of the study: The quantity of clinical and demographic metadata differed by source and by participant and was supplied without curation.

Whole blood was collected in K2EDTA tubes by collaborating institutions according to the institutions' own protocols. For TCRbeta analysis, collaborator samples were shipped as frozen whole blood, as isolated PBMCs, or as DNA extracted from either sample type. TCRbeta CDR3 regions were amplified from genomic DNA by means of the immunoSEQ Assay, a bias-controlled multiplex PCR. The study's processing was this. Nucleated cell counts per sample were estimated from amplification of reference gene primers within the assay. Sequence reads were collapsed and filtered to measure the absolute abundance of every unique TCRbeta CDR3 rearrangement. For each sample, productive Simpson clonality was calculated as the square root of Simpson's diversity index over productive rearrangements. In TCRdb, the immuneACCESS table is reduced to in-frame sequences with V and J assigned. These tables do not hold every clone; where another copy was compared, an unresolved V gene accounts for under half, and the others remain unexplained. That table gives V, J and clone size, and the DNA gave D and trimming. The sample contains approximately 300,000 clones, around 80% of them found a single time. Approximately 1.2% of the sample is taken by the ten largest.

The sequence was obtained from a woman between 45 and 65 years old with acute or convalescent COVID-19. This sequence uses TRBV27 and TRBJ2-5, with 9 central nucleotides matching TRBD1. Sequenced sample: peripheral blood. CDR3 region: CASSLATGGQETQYF. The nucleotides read TGTGCCAGCAGTTTAGCGACAGGGGGCCAAGAGACCCAGTACTTC.